This TCR beta chain appears in the sequencing data of a study of spatial heterogeneity in lung cancer. About the research overall: Combinations of a unique TCR and a UMI were tallied in raw reads, and on average each appeared more than ten times. Broader study findings: Intratumoral expanded alpha and beta TCR counts were found to track tumor mutation counts.

The CDR3 is 13 amino acids. Germline-derived CDR1 and CDR2 are SGHNT and YYREEE (reference sequence). V was clipped by 6 bases and J by 3 bases, with 11 bases between them. Every TCR cDNA molecule bore a unique molecular identifier. TCRdb itself ran the 5' RACE reads through MiXCR, one entry per CDR3 protein. Altogether nearly 25,000 distinct CDR3 sequences are present, roughly 10% being singletons, with the ten largest covering around 7.7%. For this clonotype: Antigen unknown.

Time point: sample taken at primary tumor resection. Researchers sequenced whole RNA taken from tumor, nontumor lung or frozen PBMC without sorting. The sample consisted of lung tumor tissue, taken at surgery. The clonotype was recovered from a male donor with early-stage non-small cell lung cancer. The chain employs TRBV5-4 and TRBJ2-3, with D unresolved. In nucleotides, the CDR3 is TGTGCCAGCACCCTCGCCCCAACAGATACGCAGTATTTT. Its protein product is CASTLAPTDTQYF.